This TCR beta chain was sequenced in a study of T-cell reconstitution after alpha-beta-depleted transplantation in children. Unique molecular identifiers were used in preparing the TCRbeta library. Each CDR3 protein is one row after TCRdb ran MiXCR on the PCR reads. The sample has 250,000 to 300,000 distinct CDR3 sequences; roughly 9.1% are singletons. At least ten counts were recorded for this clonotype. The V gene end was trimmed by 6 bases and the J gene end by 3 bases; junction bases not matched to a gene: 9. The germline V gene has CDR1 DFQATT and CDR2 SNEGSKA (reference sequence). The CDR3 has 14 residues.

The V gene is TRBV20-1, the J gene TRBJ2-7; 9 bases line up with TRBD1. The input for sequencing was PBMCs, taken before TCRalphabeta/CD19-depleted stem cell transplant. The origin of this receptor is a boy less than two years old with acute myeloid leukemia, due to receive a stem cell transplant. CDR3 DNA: TGCAGTGCCTCCTTGGGACAGGGTAACTACGAGCAGTACTTC. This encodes CSASLGQGNYEQYF.